This TCR beta chain was retrieved from a study of blood T cell repertoires in COVID-19. Study information: Acute-phase and convalescent COVID-19 samples originated in the United States, Italy and Spain. Nucleic acid was either cDNA or gDNA, and it came from T cells, B-cell-depleted T cells, or PBMCs.

There are a few counts of this clone. Under the authors' procedure: Amplified reference gene primers provided the basis for estimating nucleated cell counts. Generated by immunoSEQ multiplex PCR, the TCRdb table keeps only in-frame clones and is missing some. The V and J calls and clone size were taken over from that table, and D and trimming were inferred from the DNA. The profile shows tens of thousands of clones, about 80% of them singletons. This CDR3 has 13 residues. Trimming took off 5 bases at V and 10 bases at J, with 17 bases between the two ends. Germline CDR1 is PRHDT and CDR2 is FYEKMQ (reference sequence).

The V call is TRBV13, the J call TRBJ1-1, with D possibly matching TRBD1 (5 bases). Input material: peripheral blood. The receptor's source is a woman in her 70s with acute or convalescent COVID-19. The CDR3 loop reads CASSTQAPEGAFF. The CDR3 DNA reads TGTGCCAGCAGCACACAGGCCCCGGAAGGAGCTTTCTTT.